This is a list of T cell receptor beta chains from one sample in a study of human T cells and chemical hapten exposure. TCRdb reprocessed the RACE reads with MiXCR, giving one entry per CDR3 protein. The profile shows 180,000 or so distinct CDR3 sequences, more than 20% of them singletons. This sample comprised whole blood, obtained in connection with sensitization to the hapten diphenylcyclopropenone (DPC). The receptors here all came from a woman aged 45 to 65 with alopecia areata. Some clones in this sample may be carry-over from other donors' samples. CDR3s include the opening cysteine and the closing phenylalanine or tryptophan. D genes are given only for firm matches. Clone sizes are given selectively: once, few, many, or a class where the clone is expanded.

J gene,V gene,D gene,CDR3 length,clone size,CDR3 DNA,CDR3 protein
TRBJ1-2,TRBV4-1,NA,15,NA,TGCGCCAGCAGCCAAGAAAAAGGGGGTAACTATGGCTACACCTTC,CASSQEKGGNYGYTF
TRBJ2-3,TRBV7-3,TRBD2,16,many,TGTGCCAGCAGTCCTCTAGCGGGAGGGAGCACAGATACGCAGTATTTT,CASSPLAGGSTDTQYF
TRBJ1-1,TRBV7-9,NA,14,few,TGTGCCAGCAGCTTCGGAATTGGTGGGACTGAAGCTTTCTTT,CASSFGIGGTEAFF
TRBJ1-6,TRBV7-8,NA,15,NA,TGTGCCAGCAGCTTAGGCGGGAATGACAATTCACCCCTCCACTTT,CASSLGGNDNSPLHF
TRBJ2-1,TRBV5-1,TRBD1,14,few,TGCGCCAGCAGAGTTGGTAGGGGGCTGGGTGAGCAGTTCTTC,CASRVGRGLGEQFF
TRBJ2-7,TRBV12-5,NA,15,NA,TGTGCTAGTGGTGTTCCGAAAAGGGACAACTACGAGCAGTACTTC,CASGVPKRDNYEQYF
TRBJ2-5,TRBV12-3/TRBV12-4,TRBD2,15,many,TGTGCCAGCAGGGGGACTAGCGGGAGGCAAGAGACCCAGTACTTC,CASRGTSGRQETQYF
TRBJ2-3,TRBV7-2,TRBD1,13,NA,TGTGCCACCACGACAGGGGGCTACGATACGCAGTATTTT,CATTTGGYDTQYF
TRBJ1-5,TRBV11-1,TRBD1,17,NA,TGTGCCAGCAGTAGACAGGGGGTAAAAAACTTCGATCAGCCCCAGCATTTT,CASSRQGVKNFDQPQHF
TRBJ2-2,TRBV2,NA,17,once,TGTGCCAGCAGCCCCGGGGGAAGCGGCGCGAACACCGGGGAGCTGTTTTTT,CASSPGGSGANTGELFF
TRBJ2-1,TRBV5-1,NA,13,few,TGCGCCAGCAGCGCCGACGCCTACAATGAGCAGTTCTTC,CASSADAYNEQFF
TRBJ1-1,TRBV18,TRBD1,16,NA,TGTGCCAGCTCACTGGGGACAGGGGGAGGATACACTGAAGCTTTCTTT,CASSLGTGGGYTEAFF
TRBJ1-5,TRBV20-1,NA,15,few,TGCAGTGCTAGCAGAACAGGGATTAGCAATCAGCCCCAGCATTTT,CSASRTGISNQPQHF
TRBJ1-5,TRBV12-3/TRBV12-4,NA,14,many,TGTGCCAGCAGTTTCGGTCAGGGTCTACAGCCCCAGCATTTT,CASSFGQGLQPQHF
TRBJ1-1,TRBV6-5,NA,14,few,TGTGCCAGCAGGGCCGTAGGGAGGCGTACTGAAGCTTTCTTT,CASRAVGRRTEAFF
TRBJ2-1,TRBV20-1,TRBD2,14,NA,TGCAGTGCCCATCTAGCGGGAGACTACAATGAGCAGTTCTTC,CSAHLAGDYNEQFF
TRBJ2-1,TRBV6-5,TRBD2,14,few,TGTGCCAGCCAAGGCGGACTAGCCTGGAATGAGCAGTTCTTC,CASQGGLAWNEQFF
TRBJ1-6,TRBV15,NA,16,few,TGTGCCACCAGCAGAGATATCACCTCCTATAATTCACCCCTCCACTTT,CATSRDITSYNSPLHF
TRBJ1-2,TRBV20-1,NA,13,NA,TGCAGTGCTAGACCACAGGGACACTATGGCTACACCTTC,CSARPQGHYGYTF
TRBJ1-4,TRBV29-1,NA,14,NA,TGCAGCGTTGGAAGTAGCCCCCTTATAGAAAAACTGTTTTTT,CSVGSSPLIEKLFF
TRBJ2-2,TRBV6-5,NA,15,few,TGTGCCAGCACTCGGGACGAGTCCAACACCGGGGAGCTGTTTTTT,CASTRDESNTGELFF
TRBJ2-5,TRBV20-1,NA,14,NA,TGCAGTGCTAGGAGGGCCCCGGATCGGGAGACCCAGTACTTC,CSARRAPDRETQYF
TRBJ2-1,TRBV9,NA,14,NA,TGTGCCAGCAGCGTAGATCCTAGCCCGAATGAGCAGTTCTTC,CASSVDPSPNEQFF
TRBJ2-1,TRBV28,TRBD2,15,NA,TGTGCCAGCAGGTTACCTAGCGGGAGCTTGGGTGAGCAGTTCTTC,CASRLPSGSLGEQFF
TRBJ2-1,TRBV29-1,NA,11,few,TGCAGCCAGTCCAGGAACAATGAGCAGTTCTTC,CSQSRNNEQFF
TRBJ1-1,TRBV7-2,NA,13,NA,TGTGCCAGCAGCCACTACAGAGCCGCTGAAGCTTTCTTT,CASSHYRAAEAFF
TRBJ2-1,TRBV7-3,TRBD2,16,NA,TGTGCCAGCAGCTCACCAGGACTAGCGGGTGACAATGAGCAGTTCTTC,CASSSPGLAGDNEQFF
TRBJ1-5,TRBV21-1,NA,14,few,TGTGCCAGCAGCGCCGGGACACATAATCAGCCCCAGCATTTT,CASSAGTHNQPQHF
TRBJ2-3,TRBV20-1,TRBD2,17,few,TGCAGTGCTAGTAAGGCTAGCGGGAGATGGGGCACAGATACGCAGTATTTT,CSASKASGRWGTDTQYF
TRBJ2-4,TRBV12-3/TRBV12-4,NA,12,NA,TGTGCCAGCAGCCGGGGCGGTGACATTCAGTACTTC,CASSRGGDIQYF
TRBJ2-2,TRBV2,TRBD1,11,few,TGTGGGACAGGGTCGACCGGGGAGCTGTTTTTT,CGTGSTGELFF
TRBJ1-4,TRBV12-3/TRBV12-4,TRBD1,14,NA,TGTGCCAGCAGCCCTAGGACAGGGAATGAAAAACTGTTTTTT,CASSPRTGNEKLFF
TRBJ2-3,TRBV3-1,NA,11,few,TGTGCCAGCAGCCAAGATGGGACCATGACTTTT,CASSQDGTMTF
TRBJ2-7,TRBV5-1,NA,14,NA,TGCGCCAGCAGCTTGGTTGTGGGAGTGCCTGAGCAGTACTTC,CASSLVVGVPEQYF
TRBJ2-5,TRBV6-2/TRBV6-3,NA,11,many,TGTGCCAGCAGGGGCCAAGAGACCCAGTACTTC,CASRGQETQYF
TRBJ2-7,TRBV25-1,NA,13,many,TGTGCCAGCAGTGAACCGGGAGACTACGAGCAGTACTTC,CASSEPGDYEQYF